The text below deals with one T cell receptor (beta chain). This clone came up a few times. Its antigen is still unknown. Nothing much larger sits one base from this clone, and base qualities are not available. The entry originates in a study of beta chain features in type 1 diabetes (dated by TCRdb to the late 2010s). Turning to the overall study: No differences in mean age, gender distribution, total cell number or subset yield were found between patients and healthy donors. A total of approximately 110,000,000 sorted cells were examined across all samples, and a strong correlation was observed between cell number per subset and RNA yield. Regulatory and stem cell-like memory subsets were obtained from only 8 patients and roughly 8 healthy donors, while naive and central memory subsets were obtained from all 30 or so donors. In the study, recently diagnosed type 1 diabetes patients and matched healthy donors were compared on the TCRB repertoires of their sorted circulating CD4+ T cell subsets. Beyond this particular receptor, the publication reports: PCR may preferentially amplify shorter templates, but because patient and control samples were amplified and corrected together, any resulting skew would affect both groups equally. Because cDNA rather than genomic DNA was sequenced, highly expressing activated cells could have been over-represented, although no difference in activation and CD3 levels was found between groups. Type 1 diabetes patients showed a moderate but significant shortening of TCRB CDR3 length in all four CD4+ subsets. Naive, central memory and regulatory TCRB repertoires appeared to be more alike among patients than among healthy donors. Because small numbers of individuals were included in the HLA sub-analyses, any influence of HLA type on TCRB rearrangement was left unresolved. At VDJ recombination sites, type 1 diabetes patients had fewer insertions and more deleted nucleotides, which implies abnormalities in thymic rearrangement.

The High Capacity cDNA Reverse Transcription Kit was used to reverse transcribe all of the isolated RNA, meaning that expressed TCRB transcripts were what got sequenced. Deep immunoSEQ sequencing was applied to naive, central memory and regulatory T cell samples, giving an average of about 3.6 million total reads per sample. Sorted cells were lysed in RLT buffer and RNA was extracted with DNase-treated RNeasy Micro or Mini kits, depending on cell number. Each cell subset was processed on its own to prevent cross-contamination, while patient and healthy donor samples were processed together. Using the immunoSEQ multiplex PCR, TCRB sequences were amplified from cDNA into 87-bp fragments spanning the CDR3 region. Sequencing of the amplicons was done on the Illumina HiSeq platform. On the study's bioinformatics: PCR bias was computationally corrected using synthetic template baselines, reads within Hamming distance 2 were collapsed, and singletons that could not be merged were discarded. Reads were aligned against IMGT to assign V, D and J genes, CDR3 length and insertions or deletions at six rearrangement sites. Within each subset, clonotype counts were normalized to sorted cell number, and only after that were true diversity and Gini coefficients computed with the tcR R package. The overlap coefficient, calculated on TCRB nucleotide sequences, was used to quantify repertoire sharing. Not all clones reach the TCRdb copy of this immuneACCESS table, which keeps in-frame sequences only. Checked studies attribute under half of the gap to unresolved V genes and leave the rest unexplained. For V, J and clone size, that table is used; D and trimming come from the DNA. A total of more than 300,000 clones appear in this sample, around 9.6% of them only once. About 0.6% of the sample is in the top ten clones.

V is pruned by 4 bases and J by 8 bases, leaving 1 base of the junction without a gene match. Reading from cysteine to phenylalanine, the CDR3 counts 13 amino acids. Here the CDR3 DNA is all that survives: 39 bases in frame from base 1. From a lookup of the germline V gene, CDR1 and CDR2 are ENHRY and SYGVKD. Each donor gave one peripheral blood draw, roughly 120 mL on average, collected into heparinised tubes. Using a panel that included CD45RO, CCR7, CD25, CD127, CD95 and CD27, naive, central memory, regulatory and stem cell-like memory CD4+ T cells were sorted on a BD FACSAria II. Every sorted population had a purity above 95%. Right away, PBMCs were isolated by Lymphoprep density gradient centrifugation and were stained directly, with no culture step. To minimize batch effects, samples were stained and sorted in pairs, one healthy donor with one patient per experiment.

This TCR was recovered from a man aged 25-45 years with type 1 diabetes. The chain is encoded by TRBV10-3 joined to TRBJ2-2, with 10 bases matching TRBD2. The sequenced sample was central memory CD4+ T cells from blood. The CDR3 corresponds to CAISGSGRGELFF. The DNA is TGTGCCATCAGTGGTAGCGGGAGGGGGGAGCTGTTTTTT.